This T cell receptor (beta chain) was sequenced in a study of T cells in Graves' hyperthyroidism and ophthalmopathy. Study-wide results and limits: Blood also held most thyroid clonotypes expanded beyond 0.001.

Authors of the study amplified TCR beta CDR3 regions from RNA transcripts. The TCR CDR3 was amplified in a first-round RT-PCR using the HTBI primer set. MiXCR, applied by TCRdb to the multiplex PCR reads, yields one record per CDR3 protein. Among approximately 400,000 distinct CDR3 sequences listed, around 16% were seen once. The definition of stable Graves' hyperthyroidism was no ophthalmopathy progression within 18 months. The source of the PBMCs was 9.5 to 10 ml of fresh peripheral blood. About this clonotype itself: No antigen is known for it.

This receptor was obtained from a young woman with Graves' hyperthyroidism. The sequenced material came from blood.

This chain's CDR3 is CSVGQGNTGEQYF. The DNA of the CDR3 is TGCAGCGTTGGACAGGGGAACACGGGGGAGCAGTACTTC. The chain uses TRBV29-1 and TRBJ2-7, with 8 bases aligning to TRBD1. CDR1 SQVTM and CDR2 ANQGSEA come from the germline V gene. The V and J ends lost 4 bases and 7 bases, in that order; junction bases with no gene match: 9. This CDR3 spans 13 amino acids.